Many counts were recorded for the clone carrying this TCR beta chain. The sample originates from a study of T cells in Graves' hyperthyroidism and ophthalmopathy. The CDR3 covers 15 residues. Germline V gives CDR1 MNHEY, CDR2 SVGAGI. V dropped 0 bases and J dropped 2 bases, with 8 bases sitting between them. A lack of ophthalmopathy progression within 18 months defined stable Graves' hyperthyroidism. RNA transcripts yielded amplified TCR beta CDR3 regions. The HTBI primer set served for first-round RT-PCR of the TCR CDR3. A single record per CDR3 protein comes from TCRdb applying MiXCR to the multiplex PCR reads. Counted here are over 450,000 distinct CDR3 sequences, under 15% occurring once; the ten biggest clones make up less than 20%.

The source is a woman between 18 and 30 years old with Graves' hyperthyroidism. Sequencing used blood. This chain joins TRBV6-5 and TRBJ1-3, with D unclear. CDR3 bases: TGTGCCAGCAGTTACTCGAGGGTGGCTGGAAACACCATATATTTT. This gives the protein CASSYSRVAGNTIYF.